This passage covers 27 T cell receptor beta chains from one sample sequenced in a study of breast tumors, draining lymph nodes, adjacent tissues. Breast cancer patients provided tissue from their axillary draining lymph nodes. From the multiplex PCR reads, TCRdb called clonotypes with MiXCR, one entry per CDR3 protein. The repertoire holds 120,000 to 150,000 distinct CDR3 sequences, with about 33% as singletons. Input material: axillary lymph node tissue. These TCRs come from a female donor with breast cancer. Some clones in this sample may be carry-over from other donors' samples.

This clonotype was counted ten times or more. The rearrangement uses TRBV6-2 or TRBV6-3 and TRBJ1-5; 10 bases fit TRBD1. CDR3 length: 15 amino acids. Unmatched junction bases numbered 13, after V lost 6 bases and J lost 11 bases. Germline V gene lookup returns CDR1 MNHEY and CDR2 SVGEGT. The CDR3 DNA reads as TGTGCCAGCAGACGGACAGGGGGAGCGAGGCCGGCCCAGCATTTT. Its protein product is CASRRTGGARPAQHF.

This clonotype was recorded many times. J is TRBJ1-5 and V is TRBV3-1; D is perhaps TRBD1 (6 bases). Germline-derived CDR1 and CDR2 are LGHDT and YNNKEL (reference sequence). Trimming cost V 3 bases and J 0 bases, with 18 bases left between them. This CDR3 contains 18 residues. The chain's CDR3 is CASSQGGPDSYSNQPQHF. DNA for the CDR3: TGTGCCAGCAGCCAGGGGGGCCCAGATTCCTATAGCAATCAGCCCCAGCATTTT. The variable domain in full, with the rest retrieved from reference TRBV3-1 and TRBJ1-5, is DTAVSQTPKYLVTQMGNDKSIKCEQNLGHDTMYWYKQDSKKFLKIMFSYNNKELIINETVPNRFSPKSPDKAHLNLHINSLELGDSAVYFCASSQGGPDSYSNQPQHFGDGTRLSIL.

This clonotype occurred many times. This chain uses TRBV3-1 with TRBJ2-7; 7 bases match TRBD2. The CDR3 spans 16 residues. Per the germline V gene, CDR1 is LGHDT and CDR2 is YNNKEL (reference sequence). The trim removed 1 base at V and 1 base at J, leaving 7 bases unmatched. The DNA for the CDR3 is TGTGCCAGCAGCCAAGCTCCTAGCGGAGGATCCTACGAGCAGTACTTC. The encoded protein is CASSQAPSGGSYEQYF.

This clonotype was counted a few times. The chain is built from TRBV5-1 and TRBJ1-1; D uncertain. This CDR3 has 13 residues. CDR1 SGHRS and CDR2 YFSETQ come from the germline V gene. Trimming stripped 2 bases from V and 4 bases from J, with 9 bases between. CDR3 region: CASSFLDGTEAFF. The CDR3 DNA sequence: TGCGCCAGCAGCTTTTTAGATGGCACTGAAGCTTTCTTT.

This clonotype occurred many times. This chain uses TRBV28 with TRBJ1-2; 7 nucleotides line up with TRBD1. Trimming at V came to 6 bases and at J to 3 bases, leaving 4 bases not matched to a gene. From germline, CDR1 is MDHEN and CDR2 SYDVKM. This CDR3 comprises 13 residues. The CDR3 DNA reads TGTGCCAGCAGACAGGGACAGCACTATGGCTACACCTTC. This gives the protein CASRQGQHYGYTF.

This clonotype was seen repeatedly, ten times or more. The V gene is TRBV15, the J gene TRBJ2-7; 9 nucleotides line up with TRBD1. Germline V gene lookup returns CDR1 LNHNV and CDR2 YYDKDF (reference sequence). V lost 3 bases and J lost 2; bases outside the gene matches: 8. This CDR3 spans 16 amino acids. In DNA, the CDR3 is TGTGCCACCAGCAGCCTTGCGGGACAGGGCCCCTACGAGCAGTACTTC. It specifies CATSSLAGQGPYEQYF.

CDR3 coding DNA: TGTGCCAGCAGTGATACTAGCGGGGGGGGAGCAGATACGCAGTATTTT. Encoded protein: CASSDTSGGGADTQYF. The V and J genes are TRBV2 and TRBJ2-3; 13 bases align to TRBD2. Germline V gene lookup returns CDR1 SNHLY and CDR2 FYNNEI. Losses at the gene ends were 3 bases for V and 4 bases for J; bases not matched to a gene: 4. The CDR3 sequence is 16 residues long.

The chain recombines TRBV24-1 with TRBJ2-3, with D possibly TRBD2 on 5 matching bases. Germline-derived CDR1 and CDR2 are KGHDR and SFDVKD. V was clipped by 1 base and J by 4 bases, with 17 bases between them. The CDR3 consists of 17 residues. The CDR3, as DNA: TGTGCCACCAGTGATTTTGGTGGAGGAGGCGAGGCAGATACGCAGTATTTT. It encodes CATSDFGGGGEADTQYF.

This clonotype was seen at least ten times. The junction departs from germline at one end; a sequencing error may be responsible. V usage is TRBV7-3 and J usage is TRBJ2-1; 11 positions agree with TRBD2. The CDR3 loop spans 15 amino acids. CDR1 SGHTA and CDR2 FQGTGA come from the germline V gene. CDR3 in DNA: TGTGCCAGCAGCCTAACGACTAGCGGGGTGAGTGAGCAGTTCTTC. Amino acid sequence: CASSLTTSGVSEQFF.

This clonotype was seen at least ten times. The chain links TRBV6-6 to TRBJ2-7; perhaps TRBD1 as D (6 bases). Trimming left V 5 bases short and J 2 bases short, with 10 bases between. CDR1 is MNHNY and CDR2 is SVGAGI in the germline V gene (reference sequence). The CDR3 is 13 residues long. CDR3: CASSPGVTYEQYF. The CDR3 coding sequence is TGTGCCAGCAGTCCAGGGGTAACCTACGAGCAGTACTTC.

This clonotype was recorded at least ten times. V is TRBV20-1 and J is TRBJ2-6; perhaps TRBD1 as D (5 bases). This CDR3 is 15 amino acids long. V shed 3 bases and J shed 0 bases, with 9 bases lying between them. CDR1 DFQATT and CDR2 SNEGSKA come from the germline V gene (reference sequence). CDR3 sequence (DNA): TGCAGTGCTAGCAGGGTTCTCTCTGGGGCCAACGTCCTGACTTTC. Its protein is CSASRVLSGANVLTF.

This clonotype was seen only a few times. The chain carries TRBV20-1 and TRBJ1-1, with 9 bases that match TRBD1. This CDR3 comprises 13 residues. The germline gives CDR1 DFQATT, CDR2 SNEGSKA (reference sequence). J lost 4 bases, V lost 2 bases, and 2 bases had no gene match. In DNA, the CDR3 is TGCAGTGCTAGACAGACAGGGGGCACTGAAGCTTTCTTT. It encodes CSARQTGGTEAFF.

Of note for this clonotype: A much larger clone is a single base away; this may be a read error. This chain links TRBV5-5 with TRBJ2-3; no clear D. The CDR3 is made up of 16 amino acids. CDR1 is SGHKS, CDR2 YYEKEE, per germline (reference sequence). Trimming left V 0 bases short and J 1 base short, with 12 bases between. The CDR3 sequence: CASSLVSAWGTDTQYF. The CDR3, as DNA: TGTGCCAGCAGCTTGGTCTCAGCGTGGGGCACAGATACGCAGTATTTT.

This clonotype was counted at least ten times. The V and J genes are TRBV20-1 and TRBJ1-2; the D is unclear. The CDR3 runs to 17 residues. CDR1 is DFQATT, CDR2 SNEGSKA, per germline (reference sequence). Trimming took 0 bases from V and 7 from J, leaving 24 bases between them. CDR3 region: CSAREAGDSQFVGGYTF. DNA of the CDR3: TGCAGTGCTAGAGAGGCGGGAGATTCGCAATTTGTCGGTGGCTACACCTTC.

This clonotype was picked up many times. The rearrangement links TRBV15 to TRBJ2-7; tentatively, D is TRBD2 (6 bases). Trimming stripped 0 bases from V and 3 bases from J, with 12 bases between. Germline V gives CDR1 LNHNV, CDR2 YYDKDF (reference sequence). The CDR3 length is 15 residues. The CDR3 sequence is CATSREAMGGYEQYF. The CDR3 coding sequence is TGTGCCACCAGCAGAGAGGCGATGGGGGGCTACGAGCAGTACTTC. Using reference TRBV15 and TRBJ2-7 for the parts outside the CDR3, the full variable domain is DAMVIQNPRYQVTQFGKPVTLSCSQTLNHNVMYWYQQKSSQAPKLLFHYYDKDFNNEADTPDNFQSRRPNTSFCFLDIRSPGLGDTAMYLCATSREAMGGYEQYFGPGTRLTVT.

The rearrangement uses TRBV10-1 and TRBJ1-3; D unclear. With 5 bases removed from V and 0 bases from J, the gap between germline ends came to 8 bases. There are 14 residues in the CDR3. Germline loops: CDR1 WNHNN, CDR2 SYGVQD (reference sequence). CDR3 residues: CASSKGFSGNTIYF. The CDR3 nucleotides are TGCGCCAGCAGTAAGGGATTCTCTGGAAACACCATATATTTT.

As for this clonotype: An end of the junction does not agree with germline; a read error may underlie this. This chain links TRBV6-5 with TRBJ2-5, with D unclear. The CDR3 loop spans 16 amino acids. CDR1 and CDR2 from the germline V gene are MNHEY and SVGAGI. CDR3 sequence reads: CASSHSINPGLETQYF. In DNA form, the CDR3 reads TGTGCCAGCAGTCACTCGATCAACCCCGGGCTGGAGACCCAGTACTTC.

The V and J genes are TRBV30 and TRBJ1-5, with unresolved D. The CDR3 extends over 14 amino acids. Trimming stripped 0 bases from V and 2 bases from J, with 8 bases between. Germline V gives CDR1 GTSNPN, CDR2 SVGIG (reference sequence). The CDR3 DNA is TGTGCCTGGAGTGTAGACAACCGCAATCAGCCCCAGCATTTT. It encodes CAWSVDNRNQPQHF.

The J gene is TRBJ2-5, the V gene TRBV6-6; TRBD2 matches 10 bases. This CDR3 region has 15 residues. The V segment lost 5 bases and the J segment 5 bases; nucleotides outside the gene matches: 8. Germline-derived CDR1 and CDR2 are MNHNY and SVGAGI (reference sequence). This CDR3 is CASSPLAGAAETQYF. The CDR3 nucleotides read TGTGCCAGCAGTCCGCTAGCGGGGGCCGCGGAGACCCAGTACTTC.

The chain links TRBV5-1 to TRBJ2-3; TRBD2 matches 8 bases. Trimming took 0 bases from V and 7 from J; bases not matched to a gene: 7. This CDR3 region has 15 residues. The germline gives CDR1 SGHRS, CDR2 YFSETQ. Written as DNA, the CDR3 is TGCGCCAGCAGCTTGGGGACTAGCAGCACGCATACGCAGTATTTT. It yields the protein CASSLGTSSTHTQYF.

The V call is TRBV7-9, the J call TRBJ1-6; 7 bases line up with TRBD1. V was pared by 5 bases and J by 4 bases, with 5 bases of the junction left unmatched. The CDR3 consists of 15 residues. CDR1 and CDR2 from the germline V gene are SEHNR and FQNEAQ (reference sequence). DNA of the CDR3: TGTGCCAGCAGCCCGGAGACAGGGTATAATTCACCCCTCCACTTT. Its protein product is CASSPETGYNSPLHF.

At least ten counts were recorded for this clonotype. V usage is TRBV10-2 and J usage is TRBJ2-1, with 9 bases lining up with TRBD2. Trimming cost V 10 bases and J 2 bases; bases outside gene matches: 12. CDR1 is WSHSY, CDR2 SAAADI, per germline. This CDR3 is 16 amino acids long. The CDR3 DNA is TGCGCCACCTTGGCGGGTAGCGGGGGAACCTACAATGAGCAGTTCTTC. It specifies CATLAGSGGTYNEQFF.

This clonotype has a count of ten or more. The chain links TRBV6-2 or TRBV6-3 to TRBJ2-7, with D unresolved. The CDR3 has 16 residues. The germline V gene encodes CDR1 MNHEY and CDR2 SVGEGT. Trimming removed 2 bases from V and 2 bases from J, with 16 bases in between. The CDR3 DNA reads as TGTGCCAGCAGTTACCCTACCGGGCTCGGCACCTACGAGCAGTACGTC. As protein: CASSYPTGLGTYEQYV.

This clonotype has a count of ten or more. The V and J genes are TRBV24-1 and TRBJ2-1; 9 bases align to TRBD1. Germline lookup yields CDR1 KGHDR and CDR2 SFDVKD. Unmatched junction bases numbered 6, after V lost 6 bases and J lost 4 bases. The CDR3 is 15 amino acids. This chain's CDR3 is CATSSTGGQYNEQFF. In DNA form, the CDR3 reads TGTGCCACCAGTTCGACAGGGGGACAATACAATGAGCAGTTCTTC.

The table lists this clonotype with many counts. The DNA for the CDR3 is TGTGCCAGCAGTGGAGACCGGGACAGGATCTACGCCGGGGAGCTGTTTTTT. Protein product: CASSGDRDRIYAGELFF. The chain couples TRBV12-3 or TRBV12-4 to TRBJ2-2; TRBD1 agrees at 8 bases. This CDR3 is 17 amino acids long. The V gene end was trimmed by 5 bases and the J gene end by 6 bases; junction bases not matched to a gene: 14.

This clonotype was found many times. V and J are TRBV20-1 and TRBJ1-3, with D perhaps TRBD1 (6 bases). Trimming removed 6 bases at V and 4 bases at J, with 10 bases between. The CDR3 runs to 12 residues. Germline loops: CDR1 DFQATT, CDR2 SNEGSKA (reference sequence). The CDR3 coding sequence is TGCAGTGCCGGACAGTCAGGAAACACCATATATTTT. Protein sequence: CSAGQSGNTIYF.

This clonotype showed up many times. The V gene is TRBV20-1, the J gene TRBJ2-5; no reliable D call. The germline gives CDR1 DFQATT, CDR2 SNEGSKA (reference sequence). V lost 0 bases and J lost 2, with 10 bases in between. The CDR3 is 14 amino acids. CDR3 DNA: TGCAGTGCTAGAGATACCGGCAGTCAAGAGACCCAGTACTTC. It specifies CSARDTGSQETQYF.